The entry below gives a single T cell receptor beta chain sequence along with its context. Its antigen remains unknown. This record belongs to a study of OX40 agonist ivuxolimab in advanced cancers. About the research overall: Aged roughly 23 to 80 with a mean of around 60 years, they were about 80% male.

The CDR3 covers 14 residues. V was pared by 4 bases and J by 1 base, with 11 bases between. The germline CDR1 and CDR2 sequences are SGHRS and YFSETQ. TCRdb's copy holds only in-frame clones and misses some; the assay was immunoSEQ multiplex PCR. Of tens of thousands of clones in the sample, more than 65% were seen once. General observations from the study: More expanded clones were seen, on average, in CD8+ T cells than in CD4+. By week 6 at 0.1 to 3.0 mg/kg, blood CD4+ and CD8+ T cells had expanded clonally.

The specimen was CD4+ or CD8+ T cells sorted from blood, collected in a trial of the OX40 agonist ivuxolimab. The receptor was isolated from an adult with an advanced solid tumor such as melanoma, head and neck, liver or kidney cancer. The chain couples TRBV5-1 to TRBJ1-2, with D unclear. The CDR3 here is CASSPVGVNYGYTF. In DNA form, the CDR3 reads TGCGCCAGCAGCCCGGTAGGAGTTAACTATGGCTACACCTTC.